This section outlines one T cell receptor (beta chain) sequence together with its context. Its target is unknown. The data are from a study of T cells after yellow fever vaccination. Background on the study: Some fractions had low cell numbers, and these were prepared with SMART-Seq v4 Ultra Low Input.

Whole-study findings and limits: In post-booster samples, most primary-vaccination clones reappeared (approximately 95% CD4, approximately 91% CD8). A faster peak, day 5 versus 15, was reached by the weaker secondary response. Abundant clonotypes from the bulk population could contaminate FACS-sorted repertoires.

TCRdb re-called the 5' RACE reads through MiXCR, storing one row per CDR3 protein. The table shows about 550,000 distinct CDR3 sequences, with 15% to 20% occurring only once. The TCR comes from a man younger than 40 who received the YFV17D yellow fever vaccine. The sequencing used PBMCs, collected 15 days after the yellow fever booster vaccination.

In DNA form, the CDR3 reads TGTGCCAGCAGCCAAGATCTTTCCTGGGTAGCGGGAGTCACAGATACGCAGTATTTT. This sequence encodes CASSQDLSWVAGVTDTQYF. The chain has TRBV3-1 and TRBJ2-3; 9 bases match TRBD2. The CDR3 runs to 19 residues. V shed 0 bases and J 2 bases; nucleotides not matched to a gene: 12. The V gene's germline CDR1 is LGHDT and CDR2 YNNKEL (reference sequence).